Each of the 27 T cell receptor beta chains below was sequenced from the same sample in a study of blood T cell repertoires in COVID-19. Using immunoSEQ multiplex PCR, the repertoire was profiled, and TCRdb retains in-frame clones only, with some absent. The sample carries 36,000 or so clones, roughly nine tenths recorded once. The sample was peripheral blood. The receptors shown here come from a human donor in a cohort sampled during active COVID-19.

The count of this clone is one. V and J are TRBV7-9 and TRBJ2-2, with TRBD1 matching over 7 bases. The J segment lost 1 base and the V segment lost 7 bases, leaving 3 bases of the junction unmatched. CDR3 size: 14 residues. Per the germline V gene, CDR1 is SEHNR and CDR2 is FQNEAQ (reference sequence). The CDR3 DNA reads TGTGCCAGCACCGGGGACAGGAACACCGGGGAGCTGTTTTTT. Translated, it gives CASTGDRNTGELFF.

CDR3 residues: CASSLVGLAGDTQYF. Written as DNA, the CDR3 is TGTGCCAGCAGCTTGGTTGGGCTAGCGGGAGATACGCAGTATTTT. The J gene is TRBJ2-3, the V gene TRBV5-4; 8 nucleotides match TRBD2. Germline loops: CDR1 SGHNT, CDR2 YYREEE (reference sequence). CDR3 size: 15 residues. The junction had 5 bases not matched to a gene; V was cut back by 0 bases and J by 5 bases. Drawing the rest from reference TRBV5-4 and TRBJ2-3, the complete variable domain is ETGVTQSPTHLIKTRGQQVTLRCSSQSGHNTVSWYQQALGQGPQFIFQYYREEENGRGNFPPRFSGLQFPNYSSELNVNALELDDSALYLCASSLVGLAGDTQYFGPGTRLTVL.

The rearrangement uses TRBV5-1 and TRBJ1-6; 11 positions agree with TRBD1. In germline, CDR1 is SGHRS, CDR2 YFSETQ. The CDR3 is 19 residues long. The V segment lost 0 bases and the J segment 1 base; nucleotides outside the gene matches: 6. The CDR3 loop is CASSLAFGQGASYNSPLHF. Here the CDR3 DNA reads TGCGCCAGCAGCTTGGCCTTTGGACAGGGGGCGTCCTATAATTCACCCCTCCACTTT.

The chain uses TRBV28 and TRBJ1-2, with D perhaps TRBD1 (5 bases). V lost 7 bases, J lost 0 bases, and 12 bases lay in between. The germline V gene encodes CDR1 MDHEN and CDR2 SYDVKM. The CDR3 totals 14 residues. The CDR3 loop is CASNRRATNYGYTF. CDR3 nucleotide sequence: TGTGCCAGCAATCGCAGGGCCACTAACTATGGCTACACCTTC.

The V and J genes are TRBV10-3 and TRBJ2-5; a possible D gene is TRBD2 (5 bases). This CDR3 has 13 residues. Germline V gives CDR1 ENHRY, CDR2 SYGVKD. V lost 8 bases, J lost 3 bases, and 13 bases lay in between. The CDR3 protein is CAISRSGKETQYF. CDR3 bases: TGTGCCATCTCCCGGTCCGGGAAAGAGACCCAGTACTTC.

The chain is built from TRBV9 and TRBJ2-3; 7 bases are a match to TRBD2. Germline assignment: CDR1 SGDLS and CDR2 YYNGEE. V trimming: 0 bases; J trimming: 2 bases; junction bases outside the gene matches: 6. This CDR3 has 16 residues. The CDR3 bases are TGTGCCAGCAGCGTAGAGGCTAGCGGAGCCACAGATACGCAGTATTTT. Its translation is CASSVEASGATDTQYF.

The rearrangement uses TRBV9 and TRBJ2-3, with TRBD2 matching 7 bases. Losses at the gene ends were 0 bases for V and 4 bases for J; bases not matched to a gene: 5. CDR3 size: 15 residues. Germline V lookup: CDR1 SGDLS, CDR2 YYNGEE. CDR3 loop: CASSVDGGSSDTQYF. The CDR3 DNA sequence: TGTGCCAGCAGCGTAGACGGCGGGAGTTCAGATACGCAGTATTTT. Based on the CDR3 plus reference TRBV9 and TRBJ2-3, the full variable domain is DSGVTQTPKHLITATGQRVTLRCSPRSGDLSVYWYQQSLDQGLQFLIQYYNGEERAKGNILERFSAQQFPDLHSELNLSSLELGDSALYFCASSVDGGSSDTQYFGPGTRLTVL.

The table lists this clone with a count of one. The chain links TRBV27 to TRBJ2-1; 7 bases match TRBD2. Trimming cost V 4 bases and J 7 bases; bases outside gene matches: 10. CDR1 and CDR2 (germline): MNHEY, SMNVEV (reference sequence). The length of the CDR3 is 15 residues. The CDR3 nucleotides are TGTGCCAGCAGTTCGGCGGGAGCGGGGTGGAATGAGCAGTTCTTC. This encodes CASSSAGAGWNEQFF.

In this sample, this clone turned up once. This chain connects TRBV25-1 to TRBJ2-1, with D possibly matching TRBD2 (6 bases). Germline V gene data show CDR1 as MGHDK and CDR2 as SYGVNS. Trimming stripped 3 bases from V and 7 bases from J, with 10 bases between. The CDR3 runs to 13 residues. The CDR3 loop is CASSDIRENEQFF. DNA for the CDR3: TGTGCCAGCAGTGATATCCGGGAGAATGAGCAGTTCTTC. The full variable domain, completed using reference TRBV25-1 and TRBJ2-1, is EADIYQTPRYLVIGTGKKITLECSQTMGHDKMYWYQQDPGMELHLIHYSYGVNSTEKGDLSSESTVSRIRTEHFPLTLESARPSHTSQYLCASSDIRENEQFFGPGTRLTVL.

V and J are TRBV19 and TRBJ1-1; tentatively, D is TRBD1 (6 bases). The CDR3 has 15 residues. V lost 5 bases and J lost 1, with 14 bases in between. Germline values: CDR1 LNHDA, CDR2 SQIVND (reference sequence). Written as DNA, the CDR3 is TGTGCCAGTAGTCCCCGGATAGGGGGGAACACTGAAGCTTTCTTT. Its translation is CASSPRIGGNTEAFF.

This chain joins TRBV30 and TRBJ2-7; TRBD2 matches 16 bases. V shed 7 bases and J 5 bases; nucleotides not matched to a gene: 14. CDR1 and CDR2 (germline): GTSNPN, SVGIG (reference sequence). The CDR3 totals 17 residues. As DNA, the CDR3 is TGTGCCTCAAAGGGACTAGCGGGAGGGCTCGGAGCACACGAGCAGTACTTC. Protein sequence: CASKGLAGGLGAHEQYF.

V usage is TRBV5-4 and J usage is TRBJ2-1; D may be TRBD2 (6 bases). V lost 1 base to trimming and J lost 5 bases, with 10 bases between them. The germline V gene has CDR1 SGHNT and CDR2 YYREEE (reference sequence). The CDR3 sequence is 14 residues long. CDR3 DNA: TGTGCCAGCAGCTTGCGGGACTTCAACAATGAGCAGTTCTTC. As protein: CASSLRDFNNEQFF.

The genes are TRBV11-2 and TRBJ1-1; 10 positions match TRBD1. V lost 5 bases, J lost 5 bases, and 5 bases stayed unmatched. Per the germline V gene, CDR1 is SGHAT and CDR2 is FQNNGV. This CDR3 has 14 amino acids. CDR3 coding DNA: TGTGCCAGCAGCATTGGGACAGGGGAGACTGAAGCTTTCTTT. Residues: CASSIGTGETEAFF.

The chain joins TRBV2 to TRBJ2-7, with 15 bases that match TRBD2. With 7 bases clipped from V and 1 base from J, the junction kept 8 bases outside the gene matches. Germline V gives CDR1 SNHLY, CDR2 FYNNEI. This CDR3 contains 17 residues. CDR3 sequence: CASTEGTSGRLSYEQYF. CDR3 sequence (DNA): TGTGCCAGCACCGAGGGGACTAGCGGGAGGTTGTCCTACGAGCAGTACTTC.

This chain uses TRBV4-2 with TRBJ2-5; TRBD2 might be the D (6 bases). The ends were cut back, 1 base at V and 4 bases at J, with 10 bases in the middle. The length of the CDR3 is 14 residues. Germline CDR1 LGHNA, CDR2 YNFKEQ. The CDR3 reads CASSQGAAGETQYF. The CDR3 region has the DNA TGTGCCAGCAGCCAAGGGGCAGCGGGAGAGACCCAGTACTTC.

V is TRBV4-2 and J is TRBJ1-5, with D perhaps matching TRBD1 (5 bases). V was clipped by 3 bases and J by 5 bases, with 17 bases between them. CDR1 and CDR2 from the germline V gene are LGHNA and YNFKEQ. The CDR3 sequence is 16 residues long. The CDR3 region has the DNA TGTGCCAGCAGCCAGTTTTCAGGGTCATCCGATCAGCCCCAGCATTTT. This gives the protein CASSQFSGSSDQPQHF.

The chain has TRBV27 and TRBJ1-1, with 8 positions matching TRBD1. Germline CDR1 and CDR2: MNHEY and SMNVEV (reference sequence). The CDR3 has 16 residues. Trimming removed 6 bases from V and 0 bases from J; junction bases left unmatched: 9. CDR3 coding DNA: TGTGCCAGCAGGCGGACAGGGCTTTCTATGAACACTGAAGCTTTCTTT. Protein sequence: CASRRTGLSMNTEAFF.

The V call is TRBV30, the J call TRBJ1-6; possibly TRBD1 for D (6 bases). The CDR3 runs to 15 residues. Germline V gene data show CDR1 as GTSNPN and CDR2 as SVGIG (reference sequence). V lost 4 bases and J 4 bases, leaving 14 bases between the germline ends. CDR3 in DNA: TGTGCCTGGAAGCCCCAGGGACAATATAATTCACCCCTCCACTTT. Translating it yields CAWKPQGQYNSPLHF.

This chain joins TRBV27 and TRBJ1-2, with TRBD1 as a possible D gene (6 bases). V gave up 9 bases and J gave up 2 bases, with 16 bases separating them. CDR1 MNHEY and CDR2 SMNVEV come from the germline V gene (reference sequence). This CDR3 has 14 residues. CDR3 nucleotides: TGTGCCAGTAGAGACGACAGGCCAAACTATGGCTACACCTTC. Translation gives CASRDDRPNYGYTF.

The chain joins TRBV9 to TRBJ2-5, with D possibly TRBD2 on 5 matching bases. Trimming removed 4 bases from V and 3 bases from J, with 7 bases in between. Germline assignment: CDR1 SGDLS and CDR2 YYNGEE. This CDR3 contains 12 residues. This CDR3 is CASSRGEETQYF. DNA of the CDR3: TGTGCCAGCAGCCGGGGAGAAGAGACCCAGTACTTC.

Concerning this clone: Other DNA sequences in the same sample also yield this CDR3. The gene calls are TRBV5-1 and TRBJ2-5; no firm D call. With 4 bases removed from V and 2 bases from J, the gap between germline ends came to 9 bases. Per germline, CDR1 SGHRS and CDR2 YFSETQ. This CDR3 contains 13 residues. DNA for the CDR3: TGCGCCAGCAGCCGAGGATTGCAAGAGACCCAGTACTTC. It encodes CASSRGLQETQYF.

The CDR3: CASGLVWPPKPLGYTF. In DNA, the CDR3 is TGTGCTAGTGGTTTGGTTTGGCCCCCCAAACCCCTGGGCTACACCTTC. This chain connects TRBV12-5 to TRBJ1-2; D is unresolved. Germline V gives CDR1 LGHNT, CDR2 FRNRAP. V was trimmed by 0 bases and J by 8 bases, leaving 19 bases between them. The CDR3 extends over 16 amino acids.

This chain links TRBV5-1 with TRBJ2-3, with no clear D. This CDR3 is 16 amino acids long. The V and J ends lost 4 bases and 0 bases respectively, with 15 bases between them. Germline CDR1 is SGHRS and CDR2 is YFSETQ. CDR3 in DNA: TGCGCCAGCAGCAAGGCGACTCAGCCTAGCACAGATACGCAGTATTTT. Translation gives CASSKATQPSTDTQYF.

The chain is built from TRBV25-1 and TRBJ2-7; the D is unclear. V dropped 6 bases and J dropped 3 bases, with 12 bases sitting between them. Looked up from germline, CDR1 is MGHDK and CDR2 is SYGVNS. This CDR3 is 13 amino acids long. CDR3 region: CASSRGTGYEQYF. DNA for the CDR3: TGTGCCAGCAGCCGCGGCACCGGCTACGAGCAGTACTTC.

V is TRBV9 and J is TRBJ2-7, with D possibly being TRBD2 (6 bases). The CDR3 has 16 residues. Germline V lookup: CDR1 SGDLS, CDR2 YYNGEE. The V end was cut by 0 bases, the J end by 4 bases, with 17 bases between. CDR3 DNA: TGTGCCAGCAGCGTAGCTACGGGAGTCAGAGAGTACGAGCAGTACTTC. Translating it yields CASSVATGVREYEQYF.

This chain links TRBV12-3 or TRBV12-4 with TRBJ2-7, with TRBD2 as a possible D gene (5 bases). Trimming shortened V by 2 bases and J by 5 bases, and 7 bases separated the two germline ends. This CDR3 has 12 amino acids. The DNA of the CDR3 is TGTGCCAGCAGTTTATTCGGGGACGAGCAGTACTTC. This codes for CASSLFGDEQYF.

In this sample, this clone turned up a few times. This chain joins TRBV11-2 and TRBJ1-6; no clear D. V was clipped by 0 bases and J by 7 bases, with 13 bases between them. This CDR3 comprises 16 residues. CDR1 SGHAT and CDR2 FQNNGV come from the germline V gene. CDR3 nucleotide sequence: TGTGCCAGCAGCTTAGATCGCCGGGTCTTAAATTCACCCCTCCACTTT. Translated: CASSLDRRVLNSPLHF.